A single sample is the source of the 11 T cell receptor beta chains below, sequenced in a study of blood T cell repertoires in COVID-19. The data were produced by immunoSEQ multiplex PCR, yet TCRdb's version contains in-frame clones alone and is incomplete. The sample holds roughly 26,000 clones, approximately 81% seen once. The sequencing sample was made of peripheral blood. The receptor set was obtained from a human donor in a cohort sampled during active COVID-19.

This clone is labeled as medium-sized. In DNA form, the CDR3 reads TGTGCCAGCAGCTCCCGGGACAGGGGACATCAAGAGACCCAGTACTTC. Encoded protein: CASSSRDRGHQETQYF. This chain connects TRBV11-2 to TRBJ2-5, with 10 nucleotides matching TRBD1. The CDR3 totals 16 residues. Germline values: CDR1 SGHAT, CDR2 FQNNGV. The trim removed 4 bases at V and 2 bases at J, leaving 7 bases unmatched.

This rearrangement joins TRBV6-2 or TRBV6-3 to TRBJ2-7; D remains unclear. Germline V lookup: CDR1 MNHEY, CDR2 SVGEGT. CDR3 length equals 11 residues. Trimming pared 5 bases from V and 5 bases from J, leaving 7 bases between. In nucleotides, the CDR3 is TGTGCCAGCAGTCTATCGGACGAGCAGTACTTC. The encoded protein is CASSLSDEQYF.

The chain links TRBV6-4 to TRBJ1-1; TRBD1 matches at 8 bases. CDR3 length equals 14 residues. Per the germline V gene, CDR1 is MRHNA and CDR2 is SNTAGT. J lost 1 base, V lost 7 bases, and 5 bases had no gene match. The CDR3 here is CASKKDRANTEAFF. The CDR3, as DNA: TGTGCCAGCAAAAAGGACAGGGCGAACACTGAAGCTTTCTTT.

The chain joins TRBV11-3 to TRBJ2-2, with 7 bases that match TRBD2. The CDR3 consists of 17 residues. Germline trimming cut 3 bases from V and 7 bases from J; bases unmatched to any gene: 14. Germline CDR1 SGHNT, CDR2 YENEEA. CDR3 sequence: CASSLGSLAGAGGELFF. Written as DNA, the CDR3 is TGTGCCAGCAGCTTGGGCTCCCTGGCGGGAGCCGGCGGGGAGCTGTTTTTT. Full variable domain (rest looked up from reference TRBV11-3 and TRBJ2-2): EAGVVQSPRYKIIEKKQPVAFWCNPISGHNTLYWYLQNLGQGPELLIRYENEEAVDDSQLPKDRFSAERLKGVDSTLKIQPAELGDSAVYLCASSLGSLAGAGGELFFGEGSRLTVL.

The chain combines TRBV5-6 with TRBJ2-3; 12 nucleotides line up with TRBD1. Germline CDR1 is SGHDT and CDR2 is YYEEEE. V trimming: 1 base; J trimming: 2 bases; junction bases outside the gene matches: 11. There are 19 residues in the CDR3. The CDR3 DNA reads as TGTGCCAGCAGCTTGAGGGGTTCGGGACAGGGGGCGAACACAGATACGCAGTATTTT. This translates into CASSLRGSGQGANTDTQYF.

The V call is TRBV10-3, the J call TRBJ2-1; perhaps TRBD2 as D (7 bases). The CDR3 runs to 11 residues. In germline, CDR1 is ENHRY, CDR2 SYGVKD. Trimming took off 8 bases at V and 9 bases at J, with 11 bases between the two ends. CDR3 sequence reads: CAIGGAVEQFF. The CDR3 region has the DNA TGTGCCATCGGGGGGGCGGTTGAGCAGTTCTTC.

CDR3 DNA sequence: TGTGCCAGCGCCCGGCTAGCGGAGGGCCAAGAGACCCAGTACTTC. It is translated as CASARLAEGQETQYF. The chain combines TRBV7-8 with TRBJ2-5; 7 bases fit TRBD2. Germline values: CDR1 SGHVS, CDR2 FQNEAQ. The CDR3 spans 15 residues. With 8 bases clipped from V and 1 base from J, the junction kept 10 bases outside the gene matches.

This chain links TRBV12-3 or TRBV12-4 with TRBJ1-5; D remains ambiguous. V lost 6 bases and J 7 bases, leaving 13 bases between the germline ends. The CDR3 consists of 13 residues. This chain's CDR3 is CASSGGPWQPQHF. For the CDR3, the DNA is TGTGCCAGCAGCGGCGGTCCATGGCAGCCCCAGCATTTT.

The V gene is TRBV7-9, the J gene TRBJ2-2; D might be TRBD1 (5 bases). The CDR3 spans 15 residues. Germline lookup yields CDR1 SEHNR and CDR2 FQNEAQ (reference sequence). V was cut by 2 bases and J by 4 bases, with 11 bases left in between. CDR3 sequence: CASSLKGAPTGELFF. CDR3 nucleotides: TGTGCCAGCAGCTTAAAAGGGGCTCCCACCGGGGAGCTGTTTTTT.

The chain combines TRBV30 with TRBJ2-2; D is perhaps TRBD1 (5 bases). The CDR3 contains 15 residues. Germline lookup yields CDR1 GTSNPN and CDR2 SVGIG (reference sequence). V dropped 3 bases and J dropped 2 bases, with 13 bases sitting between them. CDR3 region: CAWRSKTANTGELFF. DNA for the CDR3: TGTGCCTGGAGATCTAAGACAGCTAACACCGGGGAGCTGTTTTTT.

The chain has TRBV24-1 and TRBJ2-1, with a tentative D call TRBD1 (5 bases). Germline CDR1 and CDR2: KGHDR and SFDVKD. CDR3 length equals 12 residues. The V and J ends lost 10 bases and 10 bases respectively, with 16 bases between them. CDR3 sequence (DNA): TGTGCCACTGGATGGTTGGGGCGGGAGCAGTTCTTC. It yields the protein CATGWLGREQFF.